The 8 T cell receptor beta chains below all came from one sample that was sequenced in a study of T cell responses to AZD1222 COVID-19 vaccine. Data came from immunoSEQ multiplex PCR; TCRdb stores just in-frame clones and leaves some out. This table has about 180,000 clones, approximately 90% appearing once. Here the sequenced sample was peripheral blood, taken 28 days after the second AZD1222 dose. These receptors all stem from an adult who received the AZD1222 COVID-19 vaccine.

The chain links TRBV7-2 to TRBJ2-2, with 8 bases identical to TRBD2. This CDR3 comprises 18 residues. The V and J ends lost 5 bases and 1 base, in that order; junction bases with no gene match: 12. Germline V gene data show CDR1 as SGHTA and CDR2 as FQGNSA. In DNA form, the CDR3 reads TGTGCCAGCAGCCTAGGACCGACTAGCGCTAAGAACACCGGGGAGCTGTTTTTT. This gives the protein CASSLGPTSAKNTGELFF.

The rearrangement joins TRBV19 to TRBJ2-3; D is possibly TRBD2 (6 bases). CDR1 and CDR2 from the germline V gene are LNHDA and SQIVND (reference sequence). The CDR3 has 16 amino acids. The V end was cut by 6 bases, the J end by 2 bases, with 18 bases between. The CDR3 sequence is CASRSFGRGLTDTQYF. The CDR3 bases are TGTGCCAGTAGATCTTTTGGGCGGGGTCTCACAGATACGCAGTATTTT.

The rearrangement uses TRBV18 and TRBJ2-5; 11 positions match TRBD1. The junction had 2 bases not matched to a gene; V was cut back by 3 bases and J by 2 bases. Germline V gene data show CDR1 as KGHSH and CDR2 as LQKENI. The length of the CDR3 is 15 residues. This CDR3 is CASSPGTGGQETQYF. CDR3 DNA sequence: TGTGCCAGCTCACCCGGGACAGGGGGGCAAGAGACCCAGTACTTC.

This chain uses TRBV7-9 with TRBJ1-2, with unresolved D. The CDR3 is made up of 11 amino acids. The germline CDR1 and CDR2 sequences are SEHNR and FQNEAQ (reference sequence). The V end was cut by 3 bases, the J end by 7 bases, with 6 bases between. This CDR3 reads CASSFQSGYTF. As DNA, the CDR3 is TGTGCCAGCAGCTTCCAGAGTGGCTACACCTTC.

The chain uses TRBV12-2 and TRBJ2-3; TRBD2 was called by the table and not checked on the DNA. TRBV12-2 is flagged as a pseudogene. The CDR3 totals 16 residues. The CDR3 reads CASRLEGGSRADTQYF. The CDR3 DNA follows: TGTGCAAGTCGCTTAGAAGGCGGGAGTAGGGCAGATACGCAGTATTTT.

V and J are TRBV6-6 and TRBJ2-3; 7 positions agree with TRBD1. The CDR3 length is 16 residues. The J segment lost 4 bases and the V segment lost 2 bases, leaving 9 bases of the junction unmatched. Germline assignment: CDR1 MNHNY and CDR2 SVGAGI (reference sequence). CDR3 protein: CASSYGTALSADTQYF. CDR3 coding DNA: TGTGCCAGCAGTTACGGGACAGCACTTAGCGCAGATACGCAGTATTTT.

V and J are TRBV5-8 and TRBJ2-5; no definite D call. Germline CDR1 SGHTS, CDR2 YDEGEE. CDR3 length equals 11 residues. V was cut by 3 bases and J by 4 bases, with 4 bases left in between. This CDR3 reads CASSSRETQYF. Here the CDR3 DNA reads TGTGCCAGCAGCTCTAGAGAGACCCAGTACTTC.

The V gene is TRBV6-1, the J gene TRBJ2-3; D may match TRBD1 or TRBD2 (6 bases each). V was trimmed by 2 bases and J by 0 bases, leaving 12 bases between them. The CDR3 loop spans 16 amino acids. CDR1 and CDR2 (germline): MNHNS, SASEGT. CDR3 sequence: CASSEITGASTDTQYF. The CDR3 coding sequence is TGTGCCAGCAGTGAAATAACGGGGGCTAGCACAGATACGCAGTATTTT.